This T cell receptor (beta chain) was identified in a study of OX40 agonist ivuxolimab in advanced cancers. Study conclusions and caveats: At 0.1 to 3.0 mg/kg and by week 6, CD4+ and CD8+ T cells in the blood had expanded clonally.

As for this clone: What it binds is unknown.

The data were produced by immunoSEQ multiplex PCR, yet TCRdb's version contains in-frame clones alone and is incomplete. The profile shows roughly 67,000 clones, around nine tenths of them singletons. This sample comprised CD4+ or CD8+ T cells sorted from blood, obtained in a trial of the OX40 agonist ivuxolimab. The receptor was derived from an adult with an advanced solid tumor such as melanoma, head and neck, liver or kidney cancer.

The CDR3 loop reads CTSSQGGRGRGQETQYF. CDR3 coding DNA: TGCACCAGCAGCCAAGGGGGGCGGGGTAGGGGACAAGAGACCCAGTACTTC. V is TRBV1 and J is TRBJ2-5. TRBV1 counts as a pseudogene. CDR3 length: 17 residues.